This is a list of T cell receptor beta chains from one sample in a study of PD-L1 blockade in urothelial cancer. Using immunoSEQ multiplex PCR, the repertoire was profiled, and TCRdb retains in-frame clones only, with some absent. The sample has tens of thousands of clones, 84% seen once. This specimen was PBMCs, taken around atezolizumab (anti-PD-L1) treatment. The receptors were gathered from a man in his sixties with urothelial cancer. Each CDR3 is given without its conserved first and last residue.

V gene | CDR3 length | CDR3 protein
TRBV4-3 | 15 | ASSLHHREAGNNEQF
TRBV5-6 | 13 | ASSLAGGSNTEAF
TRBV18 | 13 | ASSPPGTEINEQF
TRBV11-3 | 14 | ASSSGQGFPQETQY
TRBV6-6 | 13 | ASSTSSSGANVLT
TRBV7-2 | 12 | ASSTDRTTYEQY
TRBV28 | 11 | ASSTGAYYGYT
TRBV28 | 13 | ASSGQVTGHNEQF
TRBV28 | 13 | ASSRRDISQETQY
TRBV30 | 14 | AWSVMTGDSLYGYT
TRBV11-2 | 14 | ASSVVFRGGLETQY
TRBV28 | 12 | ASSLGNHRGGYT
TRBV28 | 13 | ASSGDPLRVYEQF
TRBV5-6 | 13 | ASSLAGANTGELF
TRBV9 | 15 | ASSGTLTSGNTGELF
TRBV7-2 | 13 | ASRTSGTSFYEQY
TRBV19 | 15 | ASSKRQGRDSNQPQH
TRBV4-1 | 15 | ASSQVSSRGSNQPQH
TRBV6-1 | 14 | ASSEGTGGRSYEQY
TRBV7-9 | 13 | ASSSRGVNTGELF
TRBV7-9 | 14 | ASSSVAGGNTGELF
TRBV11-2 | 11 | ASSLDLSLEAF
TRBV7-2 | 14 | ASSLGSAGSTDTQY
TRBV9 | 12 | ATKAGSDTGELF
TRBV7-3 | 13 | ASSLGQGLDTEAF
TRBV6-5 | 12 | ASSYSTRDTEAF
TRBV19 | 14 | ASSTLAGSSYNEQF
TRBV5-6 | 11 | ASRSTGGTEAF
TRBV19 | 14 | ASSLGAGGPQETQY
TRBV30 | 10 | AWTVNNYGYT
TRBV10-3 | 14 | AISEPTGVRGNTIY
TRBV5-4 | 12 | ASSYGTGAYEQY
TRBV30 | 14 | AWNSKWDRGQGEQF
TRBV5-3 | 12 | ARSLAPGSGELF
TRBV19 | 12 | ASSSRHTRETQY
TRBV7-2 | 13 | ASSLSLGGNTEAF
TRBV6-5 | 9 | ASSGGYEQY
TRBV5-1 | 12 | ASSLGGEGYGYT
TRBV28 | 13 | ASSETGVSTDTQY
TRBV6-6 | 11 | ASQQQGVTEAF
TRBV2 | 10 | ASRKGQGEAF
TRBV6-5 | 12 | ASSSIGGGAEAF